The 20 T cell receptor beta chains below all came from one sample that was sequenced in a study of T-cell memory formation after mild COVID-19 (TCRdb year 2021). The library was made by 5' RACE. Reads for this sample came from an Illumina NovaSeq 6000. TCRdb cleaned the public reads at Q25 with fastp, built clones with MiXCR and kept in-frame beta chains. Here each entry gathers all rows of one CDR3 protein and keeps the most common genes and DNA. The sample table contains hundreds of thousands of distinct CDR3 sequences; only one count was recorded for more than 20% of them. The ten largest clones represent around 14% of the sample. Material for sequencing was PBMCs or a T cell subset sorted from them (not recorded which). The receptors stem from an adult woman who had mild COVID-19 (a few samples of this study predate the infection). The sample titles of this study are shuffled in the database, so cell type and time point are left out; the donor was told from shared clones.

V and J are TRBV7-3 and TRBJ1-4, with D uncertain. Germline V lookup: CDR1 SGHTA, CDR2 FQGTGA. The germline V and J ends were trimmed by 1 base and 5 bases, with 17 bases remaining between them. CDR3 length: 17 amino acids. The DNA of the CDR3 is TGTGCCAGCAGCTTAAAGCCCGCATCGGCCAAAAATGAAAAACTGTTTTTT. It is translated as CASSLKPASAKNEKLFF.

In its sample, this clonotype was seen once. The rearrangement joins TRBV24-1 to TRBJ1-1; possible D gene TRBD1, 5 bases. The CDR3 consists of 14 residues. Germline assignment: CDR1 KGHDR and CDR2 SFDVKD. Trimming pared 2 bases from V and 4 bases from J, leaving 10 bases between. The CDR3 reads CATSDSGHPTEAFF. The DNA for the CDR3 is TGTGCCACCAGTGATTCAGGACACCCCACTGAAGCTTTCTTT.

V usage is TRBV12-3 or TRBV12-4 and J usage is TRBJ1-6, with 7 bases lining up with TRBD1. V was clipped by 1 base and J by 9 bases; unmatched bases: 6. This CDR3 has 15 residues. The CDR3 is CASSLGQGRGSPLHF. The DNA for the CDR3 is TGTGCCAGCAGTTTAGGACAGGGACGAGGTTCACCCCTCCACTTT.

This chain joins TRBV25-1 and TRBJ2-1; 8 bases map to TRBD1. The V and J ends lost 3 bases and 8 bases, in that order; junction bases with no gene match: 9. The germline gives CDR1 MGHDK, CDR2 SYGVNS. This CDR3 region has 15 residues. This CDR3 is CASSDIGQGRDEQFF. For the CDR3, the DNA is TGTGCCAGCAGTGATATAGGACAGGGTAGGGATGAGCAGTTCTTC.

The table lists this clonotype with a few counts. The CDR3, as DNA: TGTGCCAGCAGCTTAGTCCCTCCTGAGCAGTTCTTC. Translating gives CASSLVPPEQFF. J is TRBJ2-1 and V is TRBV7-2; D ambiguous. The germline gives CDR1 SGHTA, CDR2 FQGNSA. CDR3 size: 12 residues. Trimming removed 1 base from V and 9 bases from J, with 7 bases in between.

Written as DNA, the CDR3 is TGTGCCAGCAGGCACCCGAGCTCCTACAATGAGCAGTTCTTC. Translation: CASRHPSSYNEQFF. The rearrangement joins TRBV27 to TRBJ2-1; no reliable D call. The CDR3 spans 14 residues. Germline V gives CDR1 MNHEY, CDR2 SMNVEV (reference sequence). With 6 bases removed from V and 0 bases from J, the gap between germline ends came to 9 bases.

This clonotype was detected a few times. The V call is TRBV20-1, the J call TRBJ2-7; weak D call: TRBD2 (5 bases). Germline V gene lookup returns CDR1 DFQATT and CDR2 SNEGSKA (reference sequence). The CDR3 totals 13 residues. V was cut by 5 bases and J by 5 bases, with 16 bases left in between. CDR3 amino acids: CSALGAAVNEQYF. The CDR3 bases are TGCAGTGCTCTCGGAGCAGCGGTAAACGAGCAGTACTTC.

This chain uses TRBV15 with TRBJ2-3; TRBD1 matches at 9 bases. The CDR3 sequence is 16 residues long. Per germline, CDR1 LNHNV and CDR2 YYDKDF (reference sequence). V shed 3 bases, J shed 3 bases, and the junction held 7 bases outside the gene matches. The CDR3 region is CATSRAQGAGTDTQYF. As DNA, the CDR3 is TGTGCCACCAGCAGGGCACAGGGGGCTGGAACAGATACGCAGTATTTT. Filled out from reference TRBV15 and TRBJ2-3, the complete variable domain reads DAMVIQNPRYQVTQFGKPVTLSCSQTLNHNVMYWYQQKSSQAPKLLFHYYDKDFNNEADTPDNFQSRRPNTSFCFLDIRSPGLGDTAMYLCATSRAQGAGTDTQYFGPGTRLTVL.

This clonotype has a handful of counts. The chain employs TRBV24-1 and TRBJ2-7, with TRBD2 identical over 7 bases. The CDR3 runs 14 residues. After removal of 5 bases from V and 2 bases from J, the junction contained 5 bases not matched to a gene. Germline CDR1 KGHDR, CDR2 SFDVKD. Here the CDR3 reads CATSARTSPYEQYF. The DNA for the CDR3 is TGTGCCACCAGTGCCCGGACTAGTCCCTACGAGCAGTACTTC.

A few counts support this clonotype. The chain employs TRBV25-1 and TRBJ2-7; perhaps TRBD2 as D (6 bases). This CDR3 is built from 14 residues. Per germline, CDR1 MGHDK and CDR2 SYGVNS. V lost 2 bases and J 4 bases, leaving 12 bases between the germline ends. Written as DNA, the CDR3 is TGTGCCAGCAGTGAAACCGGGACTTCTTACGAGCAGTACTTC. Protein product: CASSETGTSYEQYF.

This chain uses TRBV29-1 with TRBJ2-3; the D gene could be TRBD1 or TRBD2 (5 bases each). This CDR3 has 17 residues. V was pared by 3 bases and J by 0 bases, with 19 bases between. The germline V gene encodes CDR1 SQVTM and CDR2 ANQGSEA. Here the CDR3 DNA reads TGCAGCGTTGAGAATTCCGGGGCGGGCTTGAGCACAGATACGCAGTATTTT. Protein sequence: CSVENSGAGLSTDTQYF.

This chain connects TRBV3-1 to TRBJ1-2; D gene unclear. Trimming shortened V by 0 bases and J by 5 bases, and 10 bases separated the two germline ends. This CDR3 is 14 amino acids long. The germline gives CDR1 LGHDT, CDR2 YNNKEL (reference sequence). The CDR3 DNA is TGTGCCAGCAGCCAAGAGAGAAAGACTTATGGCTACACCTTC. Its protein is CASSQERKTYGYTF.

The chain recombines TRBV6-2 or TRBV6-3 with TRBJ2-7; D is perhaps TRBD1 (5 bases). V lost 0 bases to trimming and J lost 9 bases, with 21 bases between them. The germline V gene encodes CDR1 MNHEY and CDR2 SVGEGT. The CDR3 covers 16 residues. This chain's CDR3 is CASSYSPFSGIQGQYF. The CDR3 region has the DNA TGTGCCAGCAGTTACTCGCCTTTTTCGGGCATCCAGGGGCAGTACTTC.

Only a few counts were recorded for this clonotype. J is TRBJ2-7 and V is TRBV10-3; 7 bases are shared with TRBD2. This CDR3 spans 12 amino acids. Germline CDR1 ENHRY, CDR2 SYGVKD. V was clipped by 11 bases and J by 2 bases; unmatched bases: 6. Here the CDR3 reads CAGGDGTYEQYF. The DNA for the CDR3 is TGTGCCGGGGGGGACGGCACCTACGAGCAGTACTTC.

As regards this clonotype: One junction end does not reproduce the germline sequence, and a read error may be involved. The DNA for the CDR3 is TGCGCCAGCAGCACCGGACTAGCGGGAGAACAGTGGGACTTC. The encoded protein is CASSTGLAGEQWDF. The chain is built from TRBV5-1 and TRBJ2-5; 13 bases align to TRBD2. The CDR3 length is 14 residues. Germline assignment: CDR1 SGHRS and CDR2 YFSETQ.

This clonotype has just a few counts. The rearrangement links TRBV6-5 to TRBJ2-7; the D gene is possibly TRBD1 (5 bases). CDR3 length: 14 amino acids. Deletions cut 2 bases from V and 5 bases from J, with 13 bases between. The germline V gene has CDR1 MNHEY and CDR2 SVGAGI. CDR3 sequence reads: CASSYIGQGHEQYF. The CDR3 bases are TGTGCCAGCAGTTACATCGGCCAGGGCCACGAGCAGTACTTC.

This clonotype has only a few counts. This rearrangement joins TRBV11-2 to TRBJ2-2; D is unclear. Trimming removed 6 bases at V and 6 bases at J, with 11 bases between. This CDR3 is built from 13 residues. Per the germline V gene, CDR1 is SGHAT and CDR2 is FQNNGV. For the CDR3, the DNA is TGTGCCAGCAGGGAGTTATTGGCCGGGGAGCTGTTTTTT. Translation: CASRELLAGELFF.

J is TRBJ1-3 and V is TRBV5-1; D is ambiguous. The germline V and J ends were trimmed by 1 base and 2 bases, with 13 bases remaining between them. CDR3 length: 16 amino acids. In germline, CDR1 is SGHRS, CDR2 YFSETQ. The CDR3 DNA sequence: TGCGCCAGCAGCTTGTTAGCCAGTACCACTGGAAACACCATATATTTT. Translated, it gives CASSLLASTTGNTIYF.

V gene TRBV7-9 combines with J gene TRBJ2-3, with D unclear. This CDR3 is built from 14 residues. Trimming shortened V by 1 base and J by 2 bases, and 7 bases separated the two germline ends. The germline V gene has CDR1 SEHNR and CDR2 FQNEAQ (reference sequence). The CDR3 sequence is CASSLEQNTDTQYF. The CDR3, as DNA: TGTGCCAGCAGCTTAGAACAGAACACAGATACGCAGTATTTT.

This clonotype was recorded a few times. Here the CDR3 reads CSARDLGQGNYEQYF. CDR3 coding DNA: TGCAGTGCTAGAGATCTGGGACAGGGTAACTACGAGCAGTACTTC. V is TRBV20-1 and J is TRBJ2-7, with 9 bases that match TRBD1. J lost 3 bases, V lost 0 bases, and 6 bases had no gene match. CDR1 and CDR2 (germline): DFQATT, SNEGSKA (reference sequence). The CDR3 is 15 residues long.